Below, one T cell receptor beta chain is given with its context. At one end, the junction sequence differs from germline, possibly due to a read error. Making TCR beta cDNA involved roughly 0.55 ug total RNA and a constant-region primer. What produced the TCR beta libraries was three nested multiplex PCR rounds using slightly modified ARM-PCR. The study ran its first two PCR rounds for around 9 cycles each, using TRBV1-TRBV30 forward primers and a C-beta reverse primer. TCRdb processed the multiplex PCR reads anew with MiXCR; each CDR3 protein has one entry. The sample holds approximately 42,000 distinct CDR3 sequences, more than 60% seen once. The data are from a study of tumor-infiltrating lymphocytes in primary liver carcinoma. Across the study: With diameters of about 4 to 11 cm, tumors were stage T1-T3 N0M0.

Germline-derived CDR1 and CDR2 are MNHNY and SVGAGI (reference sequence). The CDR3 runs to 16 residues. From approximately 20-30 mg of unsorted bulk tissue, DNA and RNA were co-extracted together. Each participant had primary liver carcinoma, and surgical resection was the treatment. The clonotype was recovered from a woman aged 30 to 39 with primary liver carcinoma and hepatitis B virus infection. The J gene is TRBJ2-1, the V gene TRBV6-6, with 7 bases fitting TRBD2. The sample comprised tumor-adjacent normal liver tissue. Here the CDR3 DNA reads TGTGCCAGTAGTTACATCTCAGCGGGGACTTATAATGAGCAGTTCTTC. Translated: CASSYISAGTYNEQFF.